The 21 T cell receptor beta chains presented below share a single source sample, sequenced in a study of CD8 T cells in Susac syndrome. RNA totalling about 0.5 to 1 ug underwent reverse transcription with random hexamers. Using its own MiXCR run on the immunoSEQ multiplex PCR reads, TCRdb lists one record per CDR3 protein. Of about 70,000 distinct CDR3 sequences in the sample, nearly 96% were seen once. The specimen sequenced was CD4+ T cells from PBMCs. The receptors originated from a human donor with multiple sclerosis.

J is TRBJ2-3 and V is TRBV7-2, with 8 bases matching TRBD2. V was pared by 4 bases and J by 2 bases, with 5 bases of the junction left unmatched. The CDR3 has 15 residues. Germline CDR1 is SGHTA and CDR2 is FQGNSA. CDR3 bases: TGTGCCAGCAGCTCAACGGGACTAGACACAGATACGCAGTATTTT. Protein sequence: CASSSTGLDTDTQYF.

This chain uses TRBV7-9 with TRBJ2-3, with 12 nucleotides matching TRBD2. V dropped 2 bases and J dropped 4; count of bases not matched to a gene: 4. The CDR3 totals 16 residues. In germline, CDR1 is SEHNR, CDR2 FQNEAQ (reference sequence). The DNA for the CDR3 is TGTGCCAGCAGCTTAACTCTAGCGGGGGGGCCAGATACGCAGTATTTT. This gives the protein CASSLTLAGGPDTQYF.

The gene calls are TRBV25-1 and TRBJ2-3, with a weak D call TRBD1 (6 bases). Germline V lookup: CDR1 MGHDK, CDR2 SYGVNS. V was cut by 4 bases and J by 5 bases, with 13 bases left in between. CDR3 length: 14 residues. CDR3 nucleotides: TGTGCCAGCAGTGCCCATCAGGGGATAGATACGCAGTATTTT. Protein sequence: CASSAHQGIDTQYF.

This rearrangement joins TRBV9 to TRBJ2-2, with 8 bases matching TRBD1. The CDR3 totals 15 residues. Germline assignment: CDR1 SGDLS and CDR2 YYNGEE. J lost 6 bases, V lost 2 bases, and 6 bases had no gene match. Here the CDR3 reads CASSVDRGWSGELFF. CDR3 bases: TGTGCCAGCAGCGTCGACAGGGGATGGTCCGGGGAGCTGTTTTTT.

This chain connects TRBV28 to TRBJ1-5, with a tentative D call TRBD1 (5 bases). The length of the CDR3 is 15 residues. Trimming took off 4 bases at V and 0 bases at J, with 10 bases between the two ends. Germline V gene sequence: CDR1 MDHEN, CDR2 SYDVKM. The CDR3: CASSSTVYSNQPQHF. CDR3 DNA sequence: TGTGCCAGCAGTTCGACAGTTTATAGCAATCAGCCCCAGCATTTT.

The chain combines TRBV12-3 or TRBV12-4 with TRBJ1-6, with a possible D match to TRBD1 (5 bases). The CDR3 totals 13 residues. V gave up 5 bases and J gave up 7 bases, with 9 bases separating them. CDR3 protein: CASSDRENSPLHF. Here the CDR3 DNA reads TGTGCCAGCAGTGACAGAGAGAATTCACCCCTCCACTTT.

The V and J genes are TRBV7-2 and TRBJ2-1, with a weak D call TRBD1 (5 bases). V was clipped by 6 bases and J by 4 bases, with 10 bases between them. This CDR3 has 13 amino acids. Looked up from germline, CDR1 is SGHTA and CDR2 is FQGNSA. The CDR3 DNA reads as TGTGCCAGCAGGCTCGACAGATACAATGAGCAGTTCTTC. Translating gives CASRLDRYNEQFF.

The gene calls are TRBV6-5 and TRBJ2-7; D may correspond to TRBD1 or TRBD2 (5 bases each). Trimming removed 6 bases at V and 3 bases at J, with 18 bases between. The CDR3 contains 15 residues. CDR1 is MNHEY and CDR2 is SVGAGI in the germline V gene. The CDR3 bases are TGTGCCAGCAGCTCGAGGGGACGGACCTACTACGAGCAGTACTTC. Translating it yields CASSSRGRTYYEQYF.

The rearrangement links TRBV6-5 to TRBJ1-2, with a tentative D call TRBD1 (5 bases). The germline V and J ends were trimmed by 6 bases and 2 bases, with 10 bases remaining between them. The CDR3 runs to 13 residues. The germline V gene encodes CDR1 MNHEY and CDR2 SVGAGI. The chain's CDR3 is CASSVQENYGYTF. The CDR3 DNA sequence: TGTGCCAGCAGCGTACAGGAGAACTATGGCTACACCTTC.

The CDR3 loop is CASSLGGRGSSYEQYF. The CDR3 DNA is TGCGCCAGCAGCTTGGGCGGCAGGGGAAGCTCCTACGAGCAGTACTTC. V gene TRBV5-1 combines with J gene TRBJ2-7, with a possible D match to TRBD1 (6 bases). CDR3 length: 16 amino acids. CDR1 and CDR2 (germline): SGHRS, YFSETQ. With 0 bases removed from V and 0 bases from J, the gap between germline ends came to 13 bases.

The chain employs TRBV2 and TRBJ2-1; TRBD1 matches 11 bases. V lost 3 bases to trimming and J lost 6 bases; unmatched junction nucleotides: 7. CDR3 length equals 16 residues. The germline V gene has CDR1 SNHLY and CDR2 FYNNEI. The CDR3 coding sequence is TGTGCCAGCAGTGATTTAGGGACAGGGGGTTTCAATGAGCAGTTCTTC. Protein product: CASSDLGTGGFNEQFF.

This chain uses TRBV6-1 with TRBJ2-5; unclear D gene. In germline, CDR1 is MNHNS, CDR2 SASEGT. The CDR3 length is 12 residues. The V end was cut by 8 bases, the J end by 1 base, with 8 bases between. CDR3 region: CASQVLQETQYF. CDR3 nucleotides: TGTGCCAGCCAGGTTCTCCAAGAGACCCAGTACTTC.

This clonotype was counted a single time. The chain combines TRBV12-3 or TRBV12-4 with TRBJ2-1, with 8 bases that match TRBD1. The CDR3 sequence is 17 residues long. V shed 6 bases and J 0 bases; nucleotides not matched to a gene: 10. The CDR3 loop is CASSNLRGRSSYNEQFF. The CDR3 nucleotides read TGTGCCAGCAGCAACCTCAGGGGGCGAAGCTCCTACAATGAGCAGTTCTTC.

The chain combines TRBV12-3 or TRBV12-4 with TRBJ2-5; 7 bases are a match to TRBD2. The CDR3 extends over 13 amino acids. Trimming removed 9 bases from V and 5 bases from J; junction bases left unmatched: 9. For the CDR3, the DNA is TGTGCCAGTACAAGGTGGGAGGGCGAGACCCAGTACTTC. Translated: CASTRWEGETQYF.

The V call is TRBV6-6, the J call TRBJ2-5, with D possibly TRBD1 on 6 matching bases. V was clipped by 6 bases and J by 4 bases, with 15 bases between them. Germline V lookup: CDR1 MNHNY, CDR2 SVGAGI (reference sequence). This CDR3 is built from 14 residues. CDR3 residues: CASRLTGHRETQYF. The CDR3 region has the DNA TGTGCCAGCAGACTTACAGGGCACAGAGAGACCCAGTACTTC.

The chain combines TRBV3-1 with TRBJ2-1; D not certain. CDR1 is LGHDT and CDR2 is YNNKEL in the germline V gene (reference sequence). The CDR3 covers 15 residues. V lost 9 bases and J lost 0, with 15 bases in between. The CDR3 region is CARGKCRTSYNEQFF. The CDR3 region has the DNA TGTGCCAGGGGGAAGTGCAGGACCTCCTACAATGAGCAGTTCTTC.

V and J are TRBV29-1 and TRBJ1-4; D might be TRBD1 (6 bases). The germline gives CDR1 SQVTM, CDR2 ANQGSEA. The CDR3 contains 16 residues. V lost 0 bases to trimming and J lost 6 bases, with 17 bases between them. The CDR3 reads CSVEDPGADSYEKLFF. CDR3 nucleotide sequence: TGCAGCGTTGAAGATCCGGGGGCCGATTCGTATGAAAAACTGTTTTTT.

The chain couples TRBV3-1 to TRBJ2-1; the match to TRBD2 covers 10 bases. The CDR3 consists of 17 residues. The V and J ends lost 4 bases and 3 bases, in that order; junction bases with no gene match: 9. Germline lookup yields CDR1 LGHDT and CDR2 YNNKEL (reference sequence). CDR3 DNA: TGTGCCAGCAGCCTGTCGTTAGCGGGGGGCCTCTACAATGAGCAGTTCTTC. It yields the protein CASSLSLAGGLYNEQFF.

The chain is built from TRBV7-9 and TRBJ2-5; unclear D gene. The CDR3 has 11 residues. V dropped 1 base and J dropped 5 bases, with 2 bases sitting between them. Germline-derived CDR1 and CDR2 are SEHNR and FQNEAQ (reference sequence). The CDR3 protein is CASSLVETQYF. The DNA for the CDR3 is TGTGCCAGCAGCTTAGTGGAGACCCAGTACTTC.

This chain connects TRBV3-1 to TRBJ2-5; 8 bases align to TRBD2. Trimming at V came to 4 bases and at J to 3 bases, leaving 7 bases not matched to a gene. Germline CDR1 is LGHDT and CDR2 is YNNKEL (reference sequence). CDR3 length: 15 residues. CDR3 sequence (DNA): TGTGCCAGCAGCCGCACTAGCGGACAAAAAGAGACCCAGTACTTC. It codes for CASSRTSGQKETQYF.

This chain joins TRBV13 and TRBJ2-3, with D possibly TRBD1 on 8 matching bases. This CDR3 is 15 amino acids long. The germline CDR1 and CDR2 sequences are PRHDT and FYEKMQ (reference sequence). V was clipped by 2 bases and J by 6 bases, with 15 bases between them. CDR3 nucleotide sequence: TGTGCCAGCAGCTTAACAGGGGGGGCTCGTGATACGCAGTATTTT. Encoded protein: CASSLTGGARDTQYF.